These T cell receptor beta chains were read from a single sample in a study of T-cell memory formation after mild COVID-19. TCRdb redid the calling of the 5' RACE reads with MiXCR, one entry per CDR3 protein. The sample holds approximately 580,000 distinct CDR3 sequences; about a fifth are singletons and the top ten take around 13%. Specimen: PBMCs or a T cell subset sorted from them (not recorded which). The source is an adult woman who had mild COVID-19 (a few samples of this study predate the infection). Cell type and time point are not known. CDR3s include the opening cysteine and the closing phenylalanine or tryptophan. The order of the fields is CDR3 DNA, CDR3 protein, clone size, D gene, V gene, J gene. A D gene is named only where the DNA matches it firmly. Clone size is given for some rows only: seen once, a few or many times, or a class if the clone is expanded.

DNA: TGTGCCAGCAGTTACTCTAGCGGGAGGAGTGAGCAGTTCTTC; CDR3: CASSYSSGRSEQFF; size: NA; D: TRBD2; V: TRBV6-2/TRBV6-3; J: TRBJ2-1
DNA: TGTGCCAGCAGCGGACAGGGGTCCCTGAACACTGAAGCTTTCTTT; CDR3: CASSGQGSLNTEAFF; size: few; D: TRBD1; V: TRBV9; J: TRBJ1-1
DNA: TGCAGTGCTAGGGTTCCCAGGGGTCTGAATGAGCAGTTCTTC; CDR3: CSARVPRGLNEQFF; size: few; D: NA; V: TRBV20-1; J: TRBJ2-1
DNA: TGTGCCAGCAACACGTATGAGACCGGGGAGCTGTTTTTT; CDR3: CASNTYETGELFF; size: NA; D: NA; V: TRBV2; J: TRBJ2-2
DNA: TGCAGTGCTAGAGACCCTAGGGGAAGAACAGATACGCAGTATTTT; CDR3: CSARDPRGRTDTQYF; size: few; D: NA; V: TRBV20-1; J: TRBJ2-3
DNA: TGCAGTGCTTTCGGACAGGCCAGGAACACCGGGGAGCTGTTTTTT; CDR3: CSAFGQARNTGELFF; size: NA; D: TRBD1; V: TRBV20-1; J: TRBJ2-2
DNA: TGTGCCATCAGTGAGGGACTCTTAGACTACAATGAGCAGTTCTTC; CDR3: CAISEGLLDYNEQFF; size: few; D: NA; V: TRBV10-3; J: TRBJ2-1
DNA: TGTGCCAGCAGCCCCCGGGACGGACCCTTCGCCTATAATTCACCCCTCCACTTT; CDR3: CASSPRDGPFAYNSPLHF; size: few; D: NA; V: TRBV3-1; J: TRBJ1-6
DNA: TGCAGTGCTAGAGATCTCAGAATAGCGGGATTCTCCTACAATGAGCAGTTCTTC; CDR3: CSARDLRIAGFSYNEQFF; size: many; D: TRBD2; V: TRBV20-1; J: TRBJ2-1
DNA: TGTGCCAGCTCCCGGGGTCGTACCGGGGAGCTGTTTTTT; CDR3: CASSRGRTGELFF; size: NA; D: NA; V: TRBV18; J: TRBJ2-2
DNA: TGTGCCAGTAGTTTTCAACTGACTAGCGGGGCCGTGAGGGGGCAGTTCTTC; CDR3: CASSFQLTSGAVRGQFF; size: NA; D: TRBD2; V: TRBV19; J: TRBJ2-1
DNA: TGCGCCAGCAGCCAATTCACTAGCGGTTACAATGAGCAGTTCTTC; CDR3: CASSQFTSGYNEQFF; size: NA; D: TRBD2; V: TRBV4-3; J: TRBJ2-1
DNA: TGTGCCAGCAGTGGACGGGGAGTAGGAAAAACCGGGGAGCTGTTTTTT; CDR3: CASSGRGVGKTGELFF; size: few; D: NA; V: TRBV25-1; J: TRBJ2-2
DNA: TGTGCCAGCGGTTGGACAGGGGGGTACGAGCAGTACTTC; CDR3: CASGWTGGYEQYF; size: few; D: TRBD1; V: TRBV3-1; J: TRBJ2-7
DNA: TGTGCCAGCAGCCAGCCGGGACAGGGAGTGAATGAGCAGTTCTTC; CDR3: CASSQPGQGVNEQFF; size: few; D: TRBD1; V: TRBV4-2; J: TRBJ2-1
DNA: TGTGCCACCAGTGATTCATTCCGGGGATCCTACGAGCAGTACTTC; CDR3: CATSDSFRGSYEQYF; size: NA; D: NA; V: TRBV24-1; J: TRBJ2-7
DNA: TGCGCCAGCAGCTCCACAGGGACACAGACCCAGTACTTC; CDR3: CASSSTGTQTQYF; size: few; D: NA; V: TRBV5-1; J: TRBJ2-5